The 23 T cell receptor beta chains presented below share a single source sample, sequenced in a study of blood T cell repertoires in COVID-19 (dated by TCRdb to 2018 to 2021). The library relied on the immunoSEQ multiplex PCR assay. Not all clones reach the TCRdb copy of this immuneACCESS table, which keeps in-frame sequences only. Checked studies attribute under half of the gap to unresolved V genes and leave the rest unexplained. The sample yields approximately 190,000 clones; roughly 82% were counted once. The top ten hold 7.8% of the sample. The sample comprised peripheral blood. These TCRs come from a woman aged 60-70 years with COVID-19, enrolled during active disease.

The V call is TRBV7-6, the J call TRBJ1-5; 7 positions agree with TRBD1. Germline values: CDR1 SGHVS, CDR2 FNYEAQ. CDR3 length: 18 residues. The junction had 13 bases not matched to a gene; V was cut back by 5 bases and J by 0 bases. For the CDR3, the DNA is TGTGCCAGCAGCCTATTGACAGAGACAGGGTATAGCAATCAGCCCCAGCATTTT. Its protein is CASSLLTETGYSNQPQHF.

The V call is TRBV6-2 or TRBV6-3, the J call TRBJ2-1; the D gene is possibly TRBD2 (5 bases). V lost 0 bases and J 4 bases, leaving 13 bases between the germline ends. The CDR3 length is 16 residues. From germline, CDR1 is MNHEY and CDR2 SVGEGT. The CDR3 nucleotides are TGTGCCAGCAGTTACTCGCCGGGAATAATTTACAATGAGCAGTTCTTC. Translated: CASSYSPGIIYNEQFF.

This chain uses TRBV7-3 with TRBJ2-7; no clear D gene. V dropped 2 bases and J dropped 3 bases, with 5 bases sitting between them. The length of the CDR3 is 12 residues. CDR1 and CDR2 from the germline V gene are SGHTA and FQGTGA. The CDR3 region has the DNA TGTGCCAGCAGCTTAGGAGACTACGAGCAGTACGTC. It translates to CASSLGDYEQYV.

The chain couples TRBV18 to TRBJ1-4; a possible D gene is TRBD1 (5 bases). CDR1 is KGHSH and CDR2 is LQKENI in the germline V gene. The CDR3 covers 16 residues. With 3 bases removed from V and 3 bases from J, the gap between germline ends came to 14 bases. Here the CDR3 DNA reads TGTGCCAGCTCACCCTACAGACAGCAAGCTAATGAAAAACTGTTTTTT. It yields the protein CASSPYRQQANEKLFF.

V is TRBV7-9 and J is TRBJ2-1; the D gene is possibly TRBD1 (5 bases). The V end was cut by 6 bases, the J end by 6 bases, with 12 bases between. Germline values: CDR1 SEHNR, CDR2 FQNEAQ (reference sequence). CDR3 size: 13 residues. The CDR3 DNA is TGTGCCAGCAGTACCCAGGGAATCAATGAGCAGTTCTTC. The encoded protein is CASSTQGINEQFF.

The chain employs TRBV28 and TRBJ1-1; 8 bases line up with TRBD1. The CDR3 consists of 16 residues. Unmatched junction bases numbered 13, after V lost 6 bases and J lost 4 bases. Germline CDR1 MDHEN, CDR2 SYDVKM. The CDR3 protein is CASSRALTGGSTEAFF. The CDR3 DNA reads TGTGCCAGCAGCCGAGCGCTTACAGGGGGAAGCACTGAAGCTTTCTTT.

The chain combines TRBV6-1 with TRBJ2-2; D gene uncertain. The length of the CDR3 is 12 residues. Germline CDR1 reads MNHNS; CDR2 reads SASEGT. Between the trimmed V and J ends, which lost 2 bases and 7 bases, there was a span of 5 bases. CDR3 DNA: TGTGCCAGCAGTGAACTTTTCGGGGAGCTGTTTTTT. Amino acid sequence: CASSELFGELFF.

CDR3 bases: TGTGCCAGCAGAGAGACAGGGGGTGGTCAGCCCCAGCATTTT. Its translation: CASRETGGGQPQHF. The rearrangement joins TRBV28 to TRBJ1-5; 9 bases agree with TRBD1. The CDR3 loop spans 14 amino acids. The germline CDR1 and CDR2 sequences are MDHEN and SYDVKM. Trimming removed 6 bases from V and 6 bases from J; junction bases left unmatched: 6.

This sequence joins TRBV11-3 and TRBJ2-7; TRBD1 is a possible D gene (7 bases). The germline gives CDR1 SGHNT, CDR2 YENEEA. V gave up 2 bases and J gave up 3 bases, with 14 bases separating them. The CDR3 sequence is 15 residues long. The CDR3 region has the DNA TGTGCCAGCAGCTTAAATGCAGGGGGGCTCTACGAGCAGTACTTC. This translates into CASSLNAGGLYEQYF.

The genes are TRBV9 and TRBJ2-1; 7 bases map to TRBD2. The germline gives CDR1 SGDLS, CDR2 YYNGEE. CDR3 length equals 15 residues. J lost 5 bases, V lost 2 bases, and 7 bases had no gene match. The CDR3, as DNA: TGTGCCAGCAGCGTTTCCGGGACTAAAAACAATGAGCAGTTCTTC. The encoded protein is CASSVSGTKNNEQFF.

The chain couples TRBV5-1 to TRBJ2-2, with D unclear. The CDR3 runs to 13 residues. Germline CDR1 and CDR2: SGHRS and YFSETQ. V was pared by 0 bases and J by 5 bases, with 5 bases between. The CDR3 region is CASSLARTGELFF. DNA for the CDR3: TGCGCCAGCAGCTTGGCCAGAACCGGGGAGCTGTTTTTT.

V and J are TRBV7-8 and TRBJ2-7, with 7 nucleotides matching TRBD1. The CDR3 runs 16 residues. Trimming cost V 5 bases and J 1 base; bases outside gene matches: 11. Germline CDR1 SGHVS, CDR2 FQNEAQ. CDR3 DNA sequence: TGTGCCAGCAGCCCCTCCGGGACAGAGGTATCCTACGAGCAGTACTTC. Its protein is CASSPSGTEVSYEQYF.

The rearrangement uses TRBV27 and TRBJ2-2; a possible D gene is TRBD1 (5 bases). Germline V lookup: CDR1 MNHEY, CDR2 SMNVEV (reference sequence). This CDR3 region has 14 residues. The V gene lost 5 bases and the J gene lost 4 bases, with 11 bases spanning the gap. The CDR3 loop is CASSLPQGTGELFF. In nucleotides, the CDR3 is TGTGCCAGCAGTCTCCCGCAGGGCACCGGGGAGCTGTTTTTT.

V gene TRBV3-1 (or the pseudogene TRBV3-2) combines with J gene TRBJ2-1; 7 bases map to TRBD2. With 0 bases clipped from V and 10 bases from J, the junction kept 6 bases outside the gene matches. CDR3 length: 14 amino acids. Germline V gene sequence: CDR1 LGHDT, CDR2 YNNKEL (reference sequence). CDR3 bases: TGTGCCAGCAGCCAAGATGTGGGAGGGCGGGAGCAGTTCTTC. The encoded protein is CASSQDVGGREQFF.

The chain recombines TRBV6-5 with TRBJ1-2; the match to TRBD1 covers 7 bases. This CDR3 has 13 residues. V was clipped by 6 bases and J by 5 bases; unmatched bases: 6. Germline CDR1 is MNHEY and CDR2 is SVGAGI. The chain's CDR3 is CASRPETGYGYTF. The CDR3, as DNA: TGTGCCAGCAGACCCGAGACAGGGTATGGCTACACCTTC.

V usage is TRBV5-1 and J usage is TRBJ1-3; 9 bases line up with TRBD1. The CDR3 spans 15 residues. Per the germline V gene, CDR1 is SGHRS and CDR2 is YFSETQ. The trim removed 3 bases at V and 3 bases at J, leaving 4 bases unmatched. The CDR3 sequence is CASSSTGGVGNTIYF. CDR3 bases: TGCGCCAGCAGCTCGACAGGGGGTGTTGGAAACACCATATATTTT.

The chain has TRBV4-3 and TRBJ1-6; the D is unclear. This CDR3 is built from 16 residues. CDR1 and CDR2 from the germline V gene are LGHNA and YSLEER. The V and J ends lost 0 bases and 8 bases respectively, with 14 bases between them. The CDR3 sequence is CASSQDGRGRDSPLHF. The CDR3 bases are TGCGCCAGCAGCCAAGATGGCCGGGGTAGGGATTCACCCCTCCACTTT.

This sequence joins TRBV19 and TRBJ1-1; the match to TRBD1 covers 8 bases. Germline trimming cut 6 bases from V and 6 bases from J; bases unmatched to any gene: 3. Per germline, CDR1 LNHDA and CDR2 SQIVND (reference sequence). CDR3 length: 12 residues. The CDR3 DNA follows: TGTGCCAGTAGGGCGACAGGGGCTGAAGCTTTCTTT. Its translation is CASRATGAEAFF. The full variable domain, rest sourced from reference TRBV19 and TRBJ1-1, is DGGITQSPKYLFRKEGQNVTLSCEQNLNHDAMYWYRQDPGQGLRLIYYSQIVNDFQKGDIAEGYSVSREKKESFPLTVTSAQKNPTAFYLCASRATGAEAFFGQGTRLTVV.

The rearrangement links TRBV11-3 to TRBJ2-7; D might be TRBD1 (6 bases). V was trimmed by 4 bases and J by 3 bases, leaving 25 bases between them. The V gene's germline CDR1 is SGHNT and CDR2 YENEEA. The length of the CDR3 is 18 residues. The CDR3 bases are TGTGCCAGCAGCTCCTTCAGCGCTGGGGGTGACAGGTTCTACGAGCAGTACTTC. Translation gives CASSSFSAGGDRFYEQYF.

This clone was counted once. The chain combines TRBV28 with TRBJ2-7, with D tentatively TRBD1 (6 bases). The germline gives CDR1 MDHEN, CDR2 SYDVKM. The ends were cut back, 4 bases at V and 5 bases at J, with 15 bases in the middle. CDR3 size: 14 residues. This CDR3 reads CASSSFYRENEQYV. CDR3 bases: TGTGCCAGCAGTTCTTTTTACAGGGAAAACGAGCAGTACGTC.

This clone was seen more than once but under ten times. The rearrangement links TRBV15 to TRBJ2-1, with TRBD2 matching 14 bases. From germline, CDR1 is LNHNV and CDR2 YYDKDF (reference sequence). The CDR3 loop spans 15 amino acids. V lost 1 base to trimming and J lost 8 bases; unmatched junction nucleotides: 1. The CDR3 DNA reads TGTGCCACCAGCAGAGGACTAGCGGGGGGGTATGAGCAGTTCTTC. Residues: CATSRGLAGGYEQFF.

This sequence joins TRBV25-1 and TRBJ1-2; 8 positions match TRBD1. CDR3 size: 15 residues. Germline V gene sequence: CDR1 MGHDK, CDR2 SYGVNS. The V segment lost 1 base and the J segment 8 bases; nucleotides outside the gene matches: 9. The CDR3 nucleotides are TGTGCCAGCAGTGAATCTGGCAGGGGGCTGGGCGGCTACACCTTC. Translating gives CASSESGRGLGGYTF.

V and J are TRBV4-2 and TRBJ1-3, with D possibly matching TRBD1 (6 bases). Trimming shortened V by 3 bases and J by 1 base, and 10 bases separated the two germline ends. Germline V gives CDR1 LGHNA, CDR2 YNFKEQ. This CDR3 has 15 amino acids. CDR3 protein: CASSQVQGSGNTIYF. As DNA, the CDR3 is TGTGCCAGCAGCCAGGTACAGGGTTCTGGAAACACCATATATTTT.